One and the same sample provided the 26 T cell receptor beta chains below, sequenced in a study of long-term antiretroviral therapy in people with HIV. This was the immunoSEQ v3.0 assay at survey level. TCRdb's table, derived via immunoSEQ multiplex PCR, lists solely in-frame clones and lacks some. The data show 45,000 to 50,000 clones, roughly four fifths seen once. The specimen comprised unsorted PBMCs, sampled 0.8 years after starting antiretroviral therapy. Every receptor here comes from a woman aged 18-29 years with HIV.

This rearrangement joins TRBV9 to TRBJ2-7; D ambiguous. The CDR3 is 13 amino acids. The V and J ends lost 1 base and 3 bases respectively, with 8 bases between them. Looked up from germline, CDR1 is SGDLS and CDR2 is YYNGEE. The CDR3 DNA sequence: TGTGCCAGCAGCGTATCATGGGACTACGAGCAGTACTTC. Encoded protein: CASSVSWDYEQYF.

The chain couples TRBV2 to TRBJ1-2; 8 bases agree with TRBD1. Losses at the gene ends were 3 bases for V and 2 bases for J; bases not matched to a gene: 2. This CDR3 is 14 amino acids long. Per germline, CDR1 SNHLY and CDR2 FYNNEI. CDR3 amino acids: CASSDRGRNYGYTF. CDR3 coding DNA: TGTGCCAGCAGTGACAGGGGGCGCAACTATGGCTACACCTTC. Complete variable domain (other parts from reference TRBV2 and TRBJ1-2): EPEVTQTPSHQVTQMGQEVILRCVPISNHLYFYWYRQILGQKVEFLVSFYNNEISEKSEIFDDQFSVERPDGSNFTLKIRSTKLEDSAMYFCASSDRGRNYGYTFGSGTRLTVV.

The rearrangement uses TRBV4-3 and TRBJ2-7; 7 bases are shared with TRBD1. CDR1 is LGHNA, CDR2 YSLEER, per germline. The junction had 6 bases not matched to a gene; V was cut back by 1 base and J by 3 bases. The CDR3 runs to 15 residues. The CDR3 DNA follows: TGCGCCAGCAGCCAAGGTCGGACAGGTGACTACGAGCAGTACTTC. Its translation: CASSQGRTGDYEQYF.

V is TRBV4-2 and J is TRBJ1-5, with a weak D call TRBD1 (5 bases). Trimming left V 1 base short and J 4 bases short, with 11 bases between. Germline CDR1 and CDR2: LGHNA and YNFKEQ. The CDR3 totals 15 residues. CDR3 residues: CASSQGQPTNQPQHF. Written as DNA, the CDR3 is TGTGCCAGCAGCCAAGGACAGCCAACGAATCAGCCCCAGCATTTT.

The genes are TRBV4-3 and TRBJ2-5; TRBD2 might be the D (5 bases). V gave up 0 bases and J gave up 7 bases, with 12 bases separating them. CDR1 and CDR2 from the germline V gene are LGHNA and YSLEER. The CDR3 spans 14 residues. The CDR3 nucleotides are TGCGCCAGCAGCCAAGAACCGGGGTGGATGACCCAGTACTTC. This sequence encodes CASSQEPGWMTQYF.

The chain is built from TRBV28 and TRBJ2-7, with 10 bases aligning to TRBD1. Germline lookup yields CDR1 MDHEN and CDR2 SYDVKM. This CDR3 spans 17 amino acids. The trim removed 3 bases at V and 3 bases at J, leaving 11 bases unmatched. The CDR3 spells CASSFYPGQGSDYEQYF. In DNA, the CDR3 is TGTGCCAGCAGTTTCTATCCGGGACAGGGGTCCGACTACGAGCAGTACTTC.

This sequence joins TRBV7-9 and TRBJ2-3; 9 nucleotides agree with TRBD1. The CDR3 totals 16 residues. Germline-derived CDR1 and CDR2 are SEHNR and FQNEAQ (reference sequence). V gave up 1 base and J gave up 4 bases; unmatched junction bases: 6. CDR3 sequence (DNA): TGTGCCAGCAGCTTAGATTTGGGACAGGGTTCAGATACGCAGTATTTT. Its translation is CASSLDLGQGSDTQYF.

In this sample, this clone turned up a few times. This chain uses TRBV5-6 with TRBJ2-2; TRBD2 agrees at 12 bases. V lost 5 bases and J lost 4; bases outside the gene matches: 9. Looked up from germline, CDR1 is SGHDT and CDR2 is YYEEEE. There are 17 residues in the CDR3. CDR3: CASSSLLAGGITGELFF. CDR3 bases: TGTGCCAGCAGTTCACTCCTAGCGGGAGGGATCACCGGGGAGCTGTTTTTT.

This clone was recorded only once. J is TRBJ2-6 and V is TRBV28; TRBD2 is a possible D gene (5 bases). The CDR3 is made up of 15 amino acids. V lost 3 bases, J lost 6 bases, and 12 bases lay in between. CDR1 is MDHEN and CDR2 is SYDVKM in the germline V gene. DNA of the CDR3: TGTGCCAGCAGTTTCGGGGTTGTGGCGGCCAACGTCCTGACTTTC. Protein: CASSFGVVAANVLTF.

J is TRBJ1-1 and V is TRBV4-1, with D perhaps TRBD1 (6 bases). The CDR3 totals 15 residues. Germline CDR1 is MGHRA and CDR2 is YSYEKL. V lost 0 bases and J lost 5, with 13 bases in between. DNA for the CDR3: TGCGCCAGCAGCCAAGAGAGAGGGCAGGGGACTGAAGCTTTCTTT. This translates into CASSQERGQGTEAFF.

The chain employs TRBV11-2 and TRBJ2-7; no clear D. The CDR3 consists of 15 residues. Trimming shortened V by 3 bases and J by 3 bases, and 15 bases separated the two germline ends. Germline V gene lookup returns CDR1 SGHAT and CDR2 FQNNGV. The CDR3 here is CASSFRIDKIYEQYF. The CDR3 region has the DNA TGTGCCAGCAGCTTCCGAATCGACAAGATCTACGAGCAGTACTTC.

This clone appeared a few times. The rearrangement links TRBV4-1 to TRBJ2-2; unclear D gene. The CDR3 extends over 13 amino acids. V lost 1 base to trimming and J lost 5 bases, with 5 bases between them. CDR1 and CDR2 from the germline V gene are MGHRA and YSYEKL. The CDR3 reads CASSQVGTGELFF. DNA of the CDR3: TGCGCCAGCAGCCAAGTTGGGACCGGGGAGCTGTTTTTT.

V is TRBV28 and J is TRBJ2-7, with D possibly called TRBD1 or TRBD2 (5 bases each). Per germline, CDR1 MDHEN and CDR2 SYDVKM. The CDR3 is made up of 12 amino acids. V lost 6 bases and J 7 bases, leaving 13 bases between the germline ends. In DNA form, the CDR3 reads TGTGCCAGCAGCCCCGGGACGAGGGAGCAGTACTTC. This gives the protein CASSPGTREQYF.

This clone was detected once. V usage is TRBV9 and J usage is TRBJ2-1; no clear D gene. The CDR3 spans 11 residues. Germline V gene data show CDR1 as SGDLS and CDR2 as YYNGEE. V lost 7 bases and J lost 7, with 9 bases in between. The DNA for the CDR3 is TGTGCCAGCGCCTGGGAAAATGAGCAGTTCTTC. Amino acids: CASAWENEQFF.

The chain is built from TRBV7-2 and TRBJ1-4, with 7 nucleotides matching TRBD1. CDR3 length equals 14 residues. CDR1 is SGHTA, CDR2 FQGNSA, per germline. V shed 1 base and J 13 bases; nucleotides not matched to a gene: 9. Here the CDR3 reads CASSLGTGADGLFF. DNA of the CDR3: TGTGCCAGCAGCTTAGGGACAGGCGCGGACGGACTGTTTTTT. Together with reference TRBV7-2 and TRBJ1-4, the CDR3 gives the full variable domain: GAGVSQSPSNKVTEKGKDVELRCDPISGHTALYWYRQSLGQGLEFLIYFQGNSAPDKSGLPSDRFSAERTGGSVSTLTIQRTQQEDSAVYLCASSLGTGADGLFFGSGTQLSVL.

This chain joins TRBV2 and TRBJ2-1, with TRBD2 matching over 11 bases. The CDR3 runs 14 residues. Germline V gene data show CDR1 as SNHLY and CDR2 as FYNNEI. With 10 bases clipped from V and 8 bases from J, the junction kept 10 bases outside the gene matches. The CDR3 loop reads CATETSGSVDEQFF. In DNA form, the CDR3 reads TGTGCCACCGAAACTAGCGGGAGTGTTGATGAGCAGTTCTTC. Full variable domain (outside the CDR3, taken from reference TRBV2 and TRBJ2-1): EPEVTQTPSHQVTQMGQEVILRCVPISNHLYFYWYRQILGQKVEFLVSFYNNEISEKSEIFDDQFSVERPDGSNFTLKIRSTKLEDSAMYFCATETSGSVDEQFFGPGTRLTVL.

The V gene is TRBV2, the J gene TRBJ1-2; 7 bases are a match to TRBD1. V trimming: 7 bases; J trimming: 5 bases; junction bases outside the gene matches: 7. This CDR3 is built from 13 residues. Germline assignment: CDR1 SNHLY and CDR2 FYNNEI. The DNA of the CDR3 is TGTGCCAGCACTTCGACAGGGAATTATGGCTACACCTTC. Its translation is CASTSTGNYGYTF.

A few counts support this clone. The rearrangement links TRBV10-2 to TRBJ2-7, with TRBD2 identical over 11 bases. CDR3 length: 13 amino acids. Germline loops: CDR1 WSHSY, CDR2 SAAADI. V shed 8 bases and J 5 bases; nucleotides not matched to a gene: 5. The CDR3 loop is CASVAGGRDEQYF. The DNA of the CDR3 is TGCGCCAGCGTAGCGGGAGGGCGGGACGAGCAGTACTTC.

The V and J genes are TRBV5-4 and TRBJ2-3, with TRBD2 matching over 10 bases. This CDR3 spans 15 amino acids. With V trimmed by 1 base and J by 5 bases, 4 bases remained unmatched. CDR1 and CDR2 (germline): SGHNT, YYREEE (reference sequence). The CDR3 coding sequence is TGTGCCAGCAGCTTGTTGGGACTAGCGATAGATACGCAGTATTTT. Amino acids: CASSLLGLAIDTQYF.

This clone appeared once. The V and J genes are TRBV5-1 and TRBJ2-7; D may be TRBD2 (5 bases). The V and J ends lost 2 bases and 5 bases respectively, with 11 bases between them. Germline CDR1 reads SGHRS; CDR2 reads YFSETQ. The length of the CDR3 is 13 residues. The CDR3 coding sequence is TGCGCCAGCAGCTTACGGGCGGGCGACGAGCAGTACTTC. This codes for CASSLRAGDEQYF.

A single count supports this clone. The genes are TRBV5-1 and TRBJ2-7; D might be TRBD1 or TRBD2, each matching 5 bases. The CDR3 sequence is 13 residues long. The germline V gene encodes CDR1 SGHRS and CDR2 YFSETQ. The V end lost 0 bases, the J end lost 4 bases, and 8 bases lay between the germline ends. This CDR3 is CASSLDGAYEQYF. As DNA, the CDR3 is TGCGCCAGCAGCTTGGACGGGGCTTACGAGCAGTACTTC.

The V call is TRBV11-2, the J call TRBJ2-1; no reliable D call. Germline V CDR1 and CDR2: SGHAT, FQNNGV. With 1 base removed from V and 7 bases from J, the gap between germline ends came to 5 bases. This CDR3 comprises 12 residues. CDR3 sequence (DNA): TGTGCCAGCAGCTTAGTAGGAAATGAGCAGTTCTTC. This sequence encodes CASSLVGNEQFF. Based on the CDR3 plus reference TRBV11-2 and TRBJ2-1, the full variable domain is EAGVAQSPRYKIIEKRQSVAFWCNPISGHATLYWYQQILGQGPKLLIQFQNNGVVDDSQLPKDRFSAERLKGVDSTLKIQPAKLEDSAVYLCASSLVGNEQFFGPGTRLTVL.

This chain joins TRBV10-3 and TRBJ1-2, with D unresolved. The CDR3 loop spans 14 amino acids. Germline assignment: CDR1 ENHRY and CDR2 SYGVKD. V lost 6 bases to trimming and J lost 5 bases, with 16 bases between them. CDR3 DNA: TGTGCCATCAGCCCAGAGTTTATGGGTTATGGCTACACCTTC. This translates into CAISPEFMGYGYTF.

The CDR3 here is CASSHGRTEAFF. DNA for the CDR3: TGTGCCAGCAGTCACGGACGCACTGAAGCTTTCTTT. V gene TRBV7-2 combines with J gene TRBJ1-1; D is unresolved. V shed 6 bases and J shed 4 bases, with 9 bases lying between them. From germline, CDR1 is SGHTA and CDR2 FQGNSA. The CDR3 spans 12 residues.

The chain employs TRBV5-8 and TRBJ1-2, with TRBD1 identical over 9 bases. J gave up 4 bases and V 2 bases, and 3 bases lay outside the gene matches. Germline CDR1 is SGHTS and CDR2 is YDEGEE. The CDR3 has 14 residues. This chain's CDR3 is CASSFTGGTYGYTF. CDR3 nucleotides: TGTGCCAGCAGCTTTACAGGGGGCACCTATGGCTACACCTTC.

The rearrangement uses TRBV6-5 and TRBJ1-2; 8 bases fit TRBD1. The germline gives CDR1 MNHEY, CDR2 SVGAGI. The V and J ends lost 8 bases and 7 bases, in that order; junction bases with no gene match: 6. This CDR3 is built from 12 residues. CDR3 nucleotides: TGTGCCAGCGGGAACAGGGGGTTTGGCTACACCTTC. Its protein product is CASGNRGFGYTF.